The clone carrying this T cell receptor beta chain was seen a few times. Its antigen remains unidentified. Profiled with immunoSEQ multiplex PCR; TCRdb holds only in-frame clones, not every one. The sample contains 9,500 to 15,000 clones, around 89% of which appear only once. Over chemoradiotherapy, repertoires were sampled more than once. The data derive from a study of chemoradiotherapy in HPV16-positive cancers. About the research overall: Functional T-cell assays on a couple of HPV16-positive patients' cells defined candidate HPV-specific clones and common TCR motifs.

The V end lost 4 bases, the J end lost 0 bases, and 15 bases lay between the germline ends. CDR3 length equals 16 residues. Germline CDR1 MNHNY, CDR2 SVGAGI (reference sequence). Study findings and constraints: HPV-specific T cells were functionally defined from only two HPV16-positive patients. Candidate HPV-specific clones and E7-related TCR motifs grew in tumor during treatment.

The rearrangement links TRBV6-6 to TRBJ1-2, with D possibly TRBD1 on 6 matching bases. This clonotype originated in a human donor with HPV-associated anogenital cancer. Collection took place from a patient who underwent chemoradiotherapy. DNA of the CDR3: TGTGCCAGCAGTTCCGGGCGGGACACCACTAACTATGGCTACACCTTC. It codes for CASSSGRDTTNYGYTF.